This T cell receptor beta chain was obtained from a study of shared clonotypes between healthy human individuals. Method: immunoSEQ multiplex PCR; TCRdb's copy keeps in-frame clones and lacks some. In the table there are 950,000 to 1,300,000 clones, approximately 68% of which are singletons. Germline CDR1 reads LGHNA; CDR2 reads YSLEER. This CDR3 region has 17 residues. The V gene lost 1 base and the J gene lost 2 bases, with 14 bases spanning the gap. The sequenced sample consisted of memory CD4+ T cells sorted from blood. Subset defined: CD45RA-negative fraction. The chain links TRBV4-3 to TRBJ2-2; D is possibly TRBD2 (5 bases). This receptor was obtained from a young man in good health. The CDR3 sequence: CASSQGTDSINTGELFF. The DNA for the CDR3 is TGCGCCAGCAGCCAAGGGACGGACTCTATAAACACCGGGGAGCTGTTTTTT.